Listed below are T cell receptor beta chains from one sample, sequenced in a study of blood T cell repertoires in COVID-19. Profiling relied on immunoSEQ multiplex PCR, and the TCRdb table lists in-frame clones only, not all of them. Of about 270,000 clones in the sample, approximately 89% were seen once. Sequencing used PBMCs or T cells enriched from blood (not recorded which). These receptors were taken from a woman aged 55-69 years who had recovered from COVID-19. The CDR3 runs from the conserved cysteine through the conserved F or W. Fields, in order: V gene, clone size, D gene, J gene, CDR3 DNA, CDR3 protein. A D gene is named only where the DNA matches it firmly. Clone size, where shown, is once, few, many, or a class for clones that have expanded.

V gene: TRBV5-1; clone size: -; D gene: -; J gene: TRBJ1-1; CDR3 DNA: TGCGCCAGCAGCTTAGGTGACAGTTTAGGGAACACTGAAGCTTTCTTT; CDR3 protein: CASSLGDSLGNTEAFF
V gene: TRBV5-1; clone size: -; D gene: -; J gene: TRBJ1-4; CDR3 DNA: TGCGCCAGCAGCTTAGAGGCAACTAATGAAAAACTGTTTTTT; CDR3 protein: CASSLEATNEKLFF
V gene: TRBV28; clone size: -; D gene: -; J gene: TRBJ2-2; CDR3 DNA: TGTGCCAGCAGGATTAGTCGCCCGAACACCGGGGAGCTGTTTTTT; CDR3 protein: CASRISRPNTGELFF
V gene: TRBV14; clone size: -; D gene: -; J gene: TRBJ1-2; CDR3 DNA: TGTGCCAGCAGCCAATGGAGTGTGGCAGATGGCTACACCTTC; CDR3 protein: CASSQWSVADGYTF
V gene: TRBV9; clone size: -; D gene: TRBD1; J gene: TRBJ1-5; CDR3 DNA: TGTGCCAGCAGTCAGACAGGGGCAGGTCAGCCCCAGCATTTT; CDR3 protein: CASSQTGAGQPQHF
V gene: TRBV19; clone size: -; D gene: TRBD2; J gene: TRBJ2-1; CDR3 DNA: TGTGCCAGTAGTATGGCAGGACTAGCGGGGGTCTATGAGCAGTTCTTC; CDR3 protein: CASSMAGLAGVYEQFF
V gene: TRBV19; clone size: -; D gene: -; J gene: TRBJ2-1; CDR3 DNA: TGTGCCAGTAGTATAGATCTGACCCCGGGTGAGCAGTTCTTC; CDR3 protein: CASSIDLTPGEQFF
V gene: TRBV6-2/TRBV6-3; clone size: -; D gene: TRBD2; J gene: TRBJ2-1; CDR3 DNA: TGTGCCAGCAGTTACTCGAAACTAGCGGGAGATTACAATGAGCAGTTCTTC; CDR3 protein: CASSYSKLAGDYNEQFF
V gene: TRBV9; clone size: few; D gene: TRBD1; J gene: TRBJ2-7; CDR3 DNA: TGTGCCAGCAGCGCACGGACAGGGGGGAGGGAGCAGTACTTC; CDR3 protein: CASSARTGGREQYF
V gene: TRBV28; clone size: -; D gene: TRBD1; J gene: TRBJ1-1; CDR3 DNA: TGTGCCAGCAGTGCGGACAGGGAGACTGAAGCTTTCTTT; CDR3 protein: CASSADRETEAFF
V gene: TRBV7-3; clone size: -; D gene: TRBD1; J gene: TRBJ2-5; CDR3 DNA: TGTGCCAGCAGCCAACAGGGGGTTGAGACCCAGTACTTC; CDR3 protein: CASSQQGVETQYF
V gene: TRBV11-1; clone size: -; D gene: -; J gene: TRBJ2-3; CDR3 DNA: TGTGCCAGCAGCTCGGGTACGCAGTATTTT; CDR3 protein: CASSSGTQYF
V gene: TRBV19; clone size: once; D gene: -; J gene: TRBJ2-2; CDR3 DNA: TGTGCCAGTAGTATTCAGGTATCGAACACCGGGGAGCTGTTTTTT; CDR3 protein: CASSIQVSNTGELFF
V gene: TRBV19; clone size: -; D gene: TRBD1; J gene: TRBJ1-5; CDR3 DNA: TGTGCCAGTAGTCGTCTGAGGGACAGGGGGGATCAGCCCCAGCATTTT; CDR3 protein: CASSRLRDRGDQPQHF
V gene: TRBV5-1; clone size: -; D gene: -; J gene: TRBJ2-5; CDR3 DNA: TGCGCCAGCAGCTTGTATGCAGGGCAAGAGACCCAGTACTTC; CDR3 protein: CASSLYAGQETQYF
V gene: TRBV5-5; clone size: -; D gene: -; J gene: TRBJ1-2; CDR3 DNA: TGTGCCAGCAGCTTCAACAGACAAGATGGCTACACCTTC; CDR3 protein: CASSFNRQDGYTF
V gene: TRBV7-9; clone size: -; D gene: -; J gene: TRBJ1-2; CDR3 DNA: TGTGCCAGCAGCTTAGGTCGACAAGGGGCGTATGGCTACACCTTC; CDR3 protein: CASSLGRQGAYGYTF
V gene: TRBV7-3; clone size: -; D gene: TRBD1; J gene: TRBJ1-2; CDR3 DNA: TGTGCCAGCAGCTTTCACCCGGGACAGAACTATGGCTACACCTTC; CDR3 protein: CASSFHPGQNYGYTF
V gene: TRBV5-4; clone size: -; D gene: -; J gene: TRBJ1-1; CDR3 DNA: TGTGCCAGCAGCTCCCATAAGGGGGATACCGAAGCTTTCTTT; CDR3 protein: CASSSHKGDTEAFF
V gene: TRBV5-1; clone size: -; D gene: TRBD2; J gene: TRBJ2-7; CDR3 DNA: TGCGCCAGCAGCTTGGATCCTCGGGGGGACGAGCAGTACTTC; CDR3 protein: CASSLDPRGDEQYF
V gene: TRBV12-3/TRBV12-4; clone size: -; D gene: -; J gene: TRBJ1-3; CDR3 DNA: TGTGCCAGCAGTTTAGTGCGGGGAAACACCATATATTTT; CDR3 protein: CASSLVRGNTIYF
V gene: TRBV9; clone size: -; D gene: -; J gene: TRBJ1-2; CDR3 DNA: TGTGCCAGCAGCGTAGGGCTGGGCCTTCCCTATGGCTACACCTTC; CDR3 protein: CASSVGLGLPYGYTF
V gene: TRBV18; clone size: once; D gene: -; J gene: TRBJ1-1; CDR3 DNA: TGTGCCAGCTCACCCACGGACACCGGCACTGAAGCTTTCTTT; CDR3 protein: CASSPTDTGTEAFF
V gene: TRBV2; clone size: -; D gene: -; J gene: TRBJ1-5; CDR3 DNA: TGTGCCAGCAGTGTGTCAAGTTCTTCCATCGGGCCCCAGCATTTT; CDR3 protein: CASSVSSSSIGPQHF
V gene: TRBV6-5; clone size: -; D gene: TRBD1; J gene: TRBJ1-2; CDR3 DNA: TGTGCCAGCACCCCTGGCCCGGACAGGGGACGCTACACCTTC; CDR3 protein: CASTPGPDRGRYTF
V gene: TRBV28; clone size: -; D gene: TRBD1; J gene: TRBJ2-1; CDR3 DNA: TGTGCCAGCAGTGGACGGACCGGGACAGGGAACTCCTACAATGAGCAGTTCTTC; CDR3 protein: CASSGRTGTGNSYNEQFF
V gene: TRBV18; clone size: -; D gene: TRBD2; J gene: TRBJ2-1; CDR3 DNA: TGTGCCAGCTCACCGGGACTAGCGGCTTACAATGAGCAGTTCTTC; CDR3 protein: CASSPGLAAYNEQFF
V gene: TRBV6-5; clone size: -; D gene: -; J gene: TRBJ2-1; CDR3 DNA: TGTGCCAGCAGGGCGGGCACATACAATGAGCAGTTCTTC; CDR3 protein: CASRAGTYNEQFF
V gene: TRBV4-2; clone size: -; D gene: -; J gene: TRBJ1-2; CDR3 DNA: TGTGCCAGCAGCCAAGATGCCGAGGCAACGGGCTACACCTTC; CDR3 protein: CASSQDAEATGYTF
V gene: TRBV3-1/TRBV3-2; clone size: -; D gene: -; J gene: TRBJ2-1; CDR3 DNA: TGTGCCAGCAGCCAAGGCCTAGCTAGTGGGTCCTACAATGAGCAGTTCTTC; CDR3 protein: CASSQGLASGSYNEQFF
V gene: TRBV3-1/TRBV3-2; clone size: -; D gene: TRBD1; J gene: TRBJ2-3; CDR3 DNA: TGTGCCAGCAGCGCATCCGGGACAGGCGCAGATACGCAGTATTTT; CDR3 protein: CASSASGTGADTQYF
V gene: TRBV18; clone size: -; D gene: -; J gene: TRBJ2-1; CDR3 DNA: TGTGCCAGCTCACCAGGGGGCAATAGGAATGAGCAGTTCTTC; CDR3 protein: CASSPGGNRNEQFF
V gene: TRBV27; clone size: -; D gene: TRBD2; J gene: TRBJ2-7; CDR3 DNA: TGTGCCAGCAGTTCCGCGGGACTAGCCTCCGAGCAGTACTTC; CDR3 protein: CASSSAGLASEQYF
V gene: TRBV28; clone size: -; D gene: TRBD1; J gene: TRBJ1-4; CDR3 DNA: TGTGCCAGCAGAAGCAACAGGGGTAGCCATGAAAAACTGTTTTTT; CDR3 protein: CASRSNRGSHEKLFF
V gene: TRBV15; clone size: once; D gene: TRBD1; J gene: TRBJ2-5; CDR3 DNA: TGTGCCACCAGCAGACAGGGGGCAGGTGAGACCCAGTACTTC; CDR3 protein: CATSRQGAGETQYF
V gene: TRBV30; clone size: -; D gene: TRBD1; J gene: TRBJ1-5; CDR3 DNA: TGTGCCTGGAGTACAGGGGGGGGCAATCAGCCCCAGCATTTT; CDR3 protein: CAWSTGGGNQPQHF
V gene: TRBV9; clone size: -; D gene: TRBD1; J gene: TRBJ1-3; CDR3 DNA: TGTGCCAGCAGCGTAGTGCCCGGACAGGGTGGGAGAAACACCATATATTTT; CDR3 protein: CASSVVPGQGGRNTIYF
V gene: TRBV5-6; clone size: -; D gene: TRBD2; J gene: TRBJ2-5; CDR3 DNA: TGTGCCAGCGGAGCGGGACCATCCTCCGAGACCCAGTACTTC; CDR3 protein: CASGAGPSSETQYF
V gene: TRBV3-1/TRBV3-2; clone size: -; D gene: -; J gene: TRBJ1-6; CDR3 DNA: TGTGCCAGCAGCGTCCAGGGTTTTGATTCACCCCTCCACTTT; CDR3 protein: CASSVQGFDSPLHF
V gene: TRBV9; clone size: -; D gene: TRBD1; J gene: TRBJ1-3; CDR3 DNA: TGTGCCAGCAGCTCGAGACAGGGGGGCAACACCATATATTTT; CDR3 protein: CASSSRQGGNTIYF
V gene: TRBV4-1; clone size: few; D gene: -; J gene: TRBJ2-5; CDR3 DNA: TGCGCCAGCAGCCAACCGACTCCGGCAGAGACCCAGTACTTC; CDR3 protein: CASSQPTPAETQYF
V gene: TRBV10-3; clone size: -; D gene: TRBD2; J gene: TRBJ2-7; CDR3 DNA: TGTGCCATCAGCGAACCGGGACTAGGGGACTACGAGCAGTACTTC; CDR3 protein: CAISEPGLGDYEQYF